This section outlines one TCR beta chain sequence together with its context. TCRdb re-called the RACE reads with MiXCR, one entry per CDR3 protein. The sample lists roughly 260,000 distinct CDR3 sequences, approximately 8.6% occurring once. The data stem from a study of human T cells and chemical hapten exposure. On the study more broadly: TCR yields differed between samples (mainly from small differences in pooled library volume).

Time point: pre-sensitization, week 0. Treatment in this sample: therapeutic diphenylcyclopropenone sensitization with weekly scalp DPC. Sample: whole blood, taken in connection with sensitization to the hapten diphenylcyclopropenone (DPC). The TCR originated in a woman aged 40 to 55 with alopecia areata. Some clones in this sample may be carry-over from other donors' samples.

The CDR3 DNA sequence: TGTGCCACCACTAGCGACAGCTCCTACGAGCAGTACTTC. It yields the protein CATTSDSSYEQYF. V gene TRBV25-1 combines with J gene TRBJ2-7, with TRBD2 matching 7 bases. Trimming at V came to 10 bases and at J to 0 bases, leaving 6 bases not matched to a gene. The CDR3 totals 13 residues. CDR1 and CDR2 from the germline V gene are MGHDK and SYGVNS.